What follows is one TCR beta chain and its context. Its specificity is unknown. The primer mix had 60 Vbeta and 13 Jbeta primers. Repertoires were generated with immunoSEQ multiplex PCR, while TCRdb's copy carries only in-frame clones and drops some. The sample table includes roughly 45,000 clones. This entry is derived from a study of cytomegalovirus exposure and HLA in healthy donors. The wider study: There were some 120 million unique TCR beta sequences, drawn from roughly 200 million T cells, in an earlier analysis.

V dropped 0 bases and J dropped 4 bases, with 12 bases sitting between them. This CDR3 is 15 amino acids long. The V gene's germline CDR1 is KGHSH and CDR2 LQKENI. Whole-study findings and limits: With further analysis later on, most CMV-associated TCR beta chains appeared HLA-restricted. Specificity for CMV antigens was confirmed in vitro for three of the CMV-associated chains. The number of N-insertions in an Asian-associated ancestry cluster was reportedly below the roughly 620-donor mean in a later analysis.

This clonotype originated in a woman aged 25 to 39 in good health and CMV-seronegative. Sequenced material: PBMCs. The rearrangement joins TRBV18 to TRBJ1-2; D perhaps matches TRBD1 (6 bases). The CDR3: CASSPPNRASYGYTF. The CDR3 DNA is TGTGCCAGCTCACCACCGAACAGGGCTTCCTATGGCTACACCTTC.